This is a list of T cell receptor beta chains from one sample in a study of cytomegalovirus exposure and HLA in healthy donors. Sequencing was performed with immunoSEQ multiplex PCR; in TCRdb, only in-frame clones are kept and a portion is missing. The sample comprises 150,000 or so clones, more than 60% of which are singletons, and around 11% rests with the top ten. The sequenced sample was PBMCs. The source is a man younger than 35 in good health and CMV-seropositive. CDR3s include the opening cysteine and the closing phenylalanine or tryptophan. Fields, in order: J gene, D gene, V gene, clone size, CDR3 protein, CDR3 DNA. The D gene is left open where the match is weak. For some rows the clone size is stated as once, few or many, or as a class when expanded; others skip it.

TRBJ2-5	TRBD2	TRBV5-4	-	CASSGGLAGTETQYF	TGTGCCAGCAGCGGGGGACTAGCAGGGACAGAGACCCAGTACTTC
TRBJ2-5	TRBD2	TRBV18	once	CASSPPISGTSMETQYF	TGTGCCAGCTCACCCCCAATCTCCGGGACTAGTATGGAGACCCAGTACTTC
TRBJ2-7	TRBD1	TRBV4-1	-	CASSPTYGQGREQYF	TGCGCCAGCAGCCCAACCTATGGACAGGGGCGCGAGCAGTACTTC
TRBJ2-5	TRBD2	TRBV9	-	CASSVDTSGQETQYF	TGTGCCAGCAGCGTAGACACTAGCGGACAAGAGACCCAGTACTTC
TRBJ1-3	-	TRBV5-1	-	CASSLGSFGNTIYF	TGCGCCAGCAGCTTGGGGAGCTTCGGAAACACCATATATTTT
TRBJ2-5	TRBD1	TRBV2	-	CASSRTGDPQYF	TGTGCCAGCAGTCGGACAGGGGATCCCCAGTACTTC
TRBJ2-2	TRBD2	TRBV4-1	-	CASSQRLAGEPGTGELFF	TGCGCCAGCAGCCAGCGACTAGCGGGAGAACCGGGCACCGGGGAGCTGTTTTTT
TRBJ2-7	-	TRBV14	-	CASSQSMGGEQYF	TGTGCCAGCAGCCAATCCATGGGGGGCGAGCAGTACTTC
TRBJ2-2	TRBD2	TRBV5-3	-	CARSLDRLAGPNTGELFF	TGTGCCAGAAGCCTCGACCGCTTAGCGGGGCCGAACACCGGGGAGCTGTTTTTT
TRBJ2-7	-	TRBV19	few	CASSMTFGGAWAEQYF	-
TRBJ1-2	-	TRBV7-6	-	CASGAEGGVYGYTF	TGTGCCAGCGGAGCGGAAGGGGGGGTTTATGGCTACACCTTC
TRBJ2-1	TRBD2	TRBV5-4	-	CASSLAGSGVGRSYNEQFF	TGTGCCAGCAGCTTGGCGGGCAGCGGGGTAGGGAGATCCTACAATGAGCAGTTCTTC
TRBJ2-7	TRBD1	TRBV7-8	-	CASSFRQGPHEQYF	TGTGCCAGCAGCTTTAGACAGGGCCCCCACGAGCAGTACTTC
TRBJ2-7	TRBD1	TRBV2	-	CASSQDRGRFEQYF	TGTGCCAGCAGCCAAGACAGGGGGCGCTTCGAGCAGTACTTC
TRBJ2-3	-	TRBV5-4	-	CASSLAATSTDTQYF	TGTGCCAGCAGTCTAGCAGCTACTAGCACAGATACGCAGTATTTT
TRBJ2-3	TRBD2	TRBV7-8	-	CASSSSSGRADTQYF	TGTGCCAGCAGCTCTTCTAGCGGGAGGGCGGATACGCAGTATTTT
TRBJ1-1	-	TRBV5-8	once	CASSLRLGGWREGEAFF	TGTGCCAGCAGCTTGCGCCTCGGGGGTTGGAGGGAGGGTGAAGCTTTCTTT
TRBJ1-5	-	TRBV28	once	CASSLMRGGQPQHF	TGTGCCAGCAGTTTAATGAGGGGAGGTCAGCCCCAGCATTTT
TRBJ1-5	-	TRBV30	-	CACGGLRDNQPQHF	TGTGCCTGCGGCGGGTTGAGGGACAATCAGCCCCAGCATTTT
TRBJ2-5	TRBD1	TRBV30	-	CAWNTGQGAETQYF	TGTGCCTGGAACACGGGACAGGGAGCAGAGACCCAGTACTTC
TRBJ2-7	TRBD2	TRBV10-2	-	CASGVAGGSSYEQYF	TGCGCCAGCGGGGTAGCGGGAGGTAGCTCCTACGAGCAGTACTTC
TRBJ2-1	-	TRBV11-1	-	CASSRPPGSIAYEQFF	TGTGCCAGCAGCCGGCCTCCAGGGTCCATAGCATATGAGCAGTTCTTC
TRBJ2-7	TRBD1	TRBV19	-	CASSRDRGYEQYF	TGTGCCAGTAGCCGGGACAGGGGCTACGAGCAGTACTTC
TRBJ1-1	-	TRBV18	-	CASSPRHLGQGTEAFF	TGTGCCAGCTCACCACGTCACTTGGGGCAGGGCACTGAAGCTTTCTTT
TRBJ2-2	-	TRBV6-1	-	CASTLQGTGELFF	TGTGCCAGTACACTACAGGGCACCGGGGAGCTGTTTTTT
TRBJ2-7	TRBD1	TRBV4-1	-	CASSQAPGQSYEQYF	TGCGCCAGCAGCCAAGCTCCGGGACAGTCCTACGAGCAGTACTTC
TRBJ2-5	TRBD1	TRBV2	-	CASSEGQGLGWEQYF	TGTGCCAGCAGTGAGGGACAGGGACTTGGTTGGGAGCAGTACTTC
TRBJ1-6	-	TRBV5-1	-	CASSLRTANSPLHF	TGCGCCAGCAGCCTTCGGACAGCTAATTCACCCCTCCACTTT
TRBJ1-2	TRBD1	TRBV28	-	CASSRRQGASGYTF	TGTGCCAGCAGCCGGCGACAGGGGGCGTCGGGCTACACCTTC
TRBJ2-7	-	TRBV18	few	CASSPSGGLFYEQYF	TGTGCCAGCTCACCCTCCGGGGGGCTGTTCTACGAGCAGTACTTC
TRBJ1-6	-	TRBV6-5	-	CASSLGTALGPLHF	TGTGCCAGCAGTTTGGGGACTGCCCTAGGGCCCCTCCACTTT
TRBJ2-7	TRBD1	TRBV29-1	-	CSVLPGGHEQYF	TGCAGCGTTTTACCAGGGGGCCACGAGCAGTACTTC
TRBJ1-2	TRBD1	TRBV30	-	CAWSQSTGVGGYTF	TGTGCCTGGAGCCAATCCACAGGGGTCGGTGGCTACACCTTC
TRBJ2-1	TRBD2	TRBV7-8	-	CASSSPSGRLDEQFF	TGTGCCAGCAGCTCGCCTAGCGGGAGGCTCGATGAGCAGTTCTTC
TRBJ2-3	-	TRBV7-7	-	CASSFRGGTDTQYF	TGTGCCAGCAGCTTCAGGGGCGGCACAGATACGCAGTATTTT
TRBJ2-7	TRBD1	TRBV9	-	CAIRTGFYERYF	TGTGCCATCCGGACAGGGTTCTACGAGCGGTACTTC
TRBJ1-5	TRBD1	TRBV7-9	-	CASSLAGGGNQPQHF	TGTGCCAGCAGCTTAGCAGGGGGCGGGAATCAGCCCCAGCATTTT
TRBJ1-6	-	TRBV19	-	CASSPGQHNSPLHF	TGTGCCAGTAGTCCGGGACAACATAATTCACCCCTCCACTTT
TRBJ2-7	TRBD2	TRBV19	-	CASSNSGAHEQYF	TGTGCCAGTAGTAATAGCGGGGCCCACGAGCAGTACTTC
TRBJ1-2	-	TRBV28	-	CATEVGQQGYTF	TGTGCCACCGAAGTGGGCCAGCAGGGCTACACCTTC
TRBJ2-2	-	TRBV7-8	once	CASSLAISTANTGELFF	TGTGCCAGCAGCTTAGCGATTAGCACTGCGAACACCGGGGAGCTGTTTTTT
TRBJ1-4	-	TRBV5-8	-	CASSFSDTPGKKLFF	TGTGCCAGCAGCTTTAGTGACACTCCAGGGAAAAAACTGTTTTTT